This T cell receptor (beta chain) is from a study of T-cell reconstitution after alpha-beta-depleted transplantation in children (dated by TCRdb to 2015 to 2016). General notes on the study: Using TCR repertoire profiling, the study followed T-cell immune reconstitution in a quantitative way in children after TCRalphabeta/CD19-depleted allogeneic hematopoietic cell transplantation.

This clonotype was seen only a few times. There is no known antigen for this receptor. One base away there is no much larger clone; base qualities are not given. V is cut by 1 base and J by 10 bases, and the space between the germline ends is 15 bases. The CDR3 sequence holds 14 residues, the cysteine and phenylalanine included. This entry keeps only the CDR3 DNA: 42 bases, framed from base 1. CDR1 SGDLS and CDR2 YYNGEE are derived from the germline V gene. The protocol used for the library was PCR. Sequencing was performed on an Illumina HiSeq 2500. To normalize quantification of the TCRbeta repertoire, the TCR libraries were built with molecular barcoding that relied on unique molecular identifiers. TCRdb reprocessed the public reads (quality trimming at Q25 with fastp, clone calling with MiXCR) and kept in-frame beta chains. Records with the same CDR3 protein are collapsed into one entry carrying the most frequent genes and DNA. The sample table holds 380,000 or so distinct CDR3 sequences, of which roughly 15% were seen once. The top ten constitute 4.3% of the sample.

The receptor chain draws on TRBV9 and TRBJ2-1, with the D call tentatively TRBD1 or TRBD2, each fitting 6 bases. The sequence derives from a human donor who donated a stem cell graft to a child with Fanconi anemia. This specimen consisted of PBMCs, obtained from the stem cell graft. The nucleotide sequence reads TGTGCCAGCAGCGTACGGGGGCTCCCCTTGGAGCAGTTCTTC. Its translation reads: CASSVRGLPLEQFF.